These 11 T cell receptor beta chains share one sample of origin, sequenced in a study of blood T cell repertoires in COVID-19. Data came from immunoSEQ multiplex PCR; TCRdb stores just in-frame clones and leaves some out. The sample has fewer than 350,000 clones, approximately 85% seen once. The sample taken for sequencing was peripheral blood. These receptors originate from a human donor in a cohort sampled during active COVID-19.

This sequence joins TRBV7-9 and TRBJ2-3; D may be TRBD2 (5 bases). Germline V gives CDR1 SEHNR, CDR2 FQNEAQ (reference sequence). Trimming cost V 1 base and J 11 bases, with 10 bases left between them. This CDR3 has 12 residues. CDR3 DNA: TGTGCCAGCAGCTTAGATGCTAGCTGGCAGTATTTT. It specifies CASSLDASWQYF.

CDR3 amino acids: CASSLGAGGFEKLFF. The CDR3 DNA is TGTGCCAGCAGCTTGGGGGCAGGGGGGTTCGAAAAACTGTTTTTT. The chain is built from TRBV5-8 and TRBJ1-4; 7 bases match TRBD1. V lost 0 bases, J lost 8 bases, and 7 bases stayed unmatched. There are 15 residues in the CDR3. Germline CDR1 and CDR2: SGHTS and YDEGEE.

The rearrangement joins TRBV2 to TRBJ2-5, with D possibly matching TRBD1 (6 bases). Germline CDR1 is SNHLY and CDR2 is FYNNEI. This CDR3 spans 13 amino acids. The ends were cut back, 7 bases at V and 4 bases at J, with 13 bases in the middle. CDR3 nucleotide sequence: TGTGCCAGCAATCGGGACAAGGGAGAGACCCAGTACTTC. This translates into CASNRDKGETQYF.

The rearrangement joins TRBV2 to TRBJ2-1; perhaps TRBD2 as D (7 bases). The CDR3 runs 14 residues. V was trimmed by 8 bases and J by 4 bases, leaving 15 bases between them. CDR1 and CDR2 from the germline V gene are SNHLY and FYNNEI. CDR3 bases: TGTGCCAGCGGGGACGGGGGGCGGTACAATGAGCAGTTCTTC. Protein product: CASGDGGRYNEQFF.

V and J are TRBV19 and TRBJ2-7, with D maybe TRBD1 (5 bases). The CDR3 runs to 14 residues. V was cut by 1 base and J by 0 bases, with 7 bases left in between. Germline V gives CDR1 LNHDA, CDR2 SQIVND (reference sequence). The chain's CDR3 is CASSIGGSSYEQYF. CDR3 in DNA: TGTGCCAGTAGTATAGGGGGCAGCTCCTACGAGCAGTACTTC.

The chain combines TRBV5-1 with TRBJ1-6; D uncertain. CDR3 length: 14 amino acids. With 0 bases removed from V and 1 base from J, the gap between germline ends came to 2 bases. CDR1 SGHRS and CDR2 YFSETQ come from the germline V gene. CDR3 loop: CASSLVSYNSPLHF. CDR3 in DNA: TGCGCCAGCAGCTTGGTATCCTATAATTCACCCCTCCACTTT.

V usage is TRBV5-1 and J usage is TRBJ1-1; possibly TRBD1 for D (6 bases). Trimming left V 2 bases short and J 5 bases short, with 19 bases between. The CDR3 totals 16 residues. CDR1 is SGHRS, CDR2 YFSETQ, per germline. The CDR3 DNA follows: TGCGCCAGCAGCTTATGGGGGCTGGTTTCGGGGACTGAAGCTTTCTTT. Amino acids: CASSLWGLVSGTEAFF.

The J gene is TRBJ1-6, the V gene TRBV3-1 (or the pseudogene TRBV3-2); 10 bases map to TRBD1. V lost 3 bases, J lost 10 bases, and 3 bases stayed unmatched. Germline CDR1 reads LGHDT; CDR2 reads YNNKEL (reference sequence). The CDR3 is 14 residues long. The CDR3 DNA sequence: TGTGCCAGCAGCCAGACAGGGGGCCGGTCACCCCTCCACTTT. Its translation is CASSQTGGRSPLHF.

This chain joins TRBV7-8 and TRBJ1-5; tentative D call: TRBD1 (6 bases). CDR1 and CDR2 (germline): SGHVS, FQNEAQ. The CDR3 covers 16 residues. Trimming shortened V by 4 bases and J by 6 bases, and 19 bases separated the two germline ends. CDR3 bases: TGTGCCAGCAGCTCCCGTCGGGGGGCATCTAGTCAGCCCCAGCATTTT. As protein: CASSSRRGASSQPQHF.

This chain connects TRBV12-3 or TRBV12-4 to TRBJ2-7; the D is unclear. The CDR3 is 13 residues long. V was shortened by 4 bases and J by 2 bases, with 9 bases between the two germline ends. The CDR3 sequence: CASSSPETYEQYF. The CDR3 coding sequence is TGTGCCAGCAGTTCGCCGGAGACCTACGAGCAGTACTTC.

This clone was seen a single time. This rearrangement joins TRBV6-5 to TRBJ1-1; TRBD1 matches 7 bases. This CDR3 spans 12 amino acids. Germline V gives CDR1 MNHEY, CDR2 SVGAGI. After removal of 4 bases from V and 10 bases from J, the junction contained 6 bases not matched to a gene. CDR3 nucleotide sequence: TGTGCCAGCAGTTTGTCAGGGGGAGGAGCTTTCTTT. Protein: CASSLSGGGAFF.